These T cell receptor beta chains were read from a single sample in a study of cytomegalovirus exposure and HLA in healthy donors. Assay: immunoSEQ multiplex PCR; the TCRdb copy retains only in-frame clones and omits some. The sample shows approximately 110,000 clones, under 85% of them seen only once. The material sequenced was PBMCs. The receptor source for this set is a woman between 40 and 55 years old in good health and CMV-seropositive. Both conserved end residues are part of each CDR3. The D gene is left open where the match is weak. Some rows have no size entry. The others give once, few or many, or a class for an expanded clone.

d_call	v_call	clone_size	j_call	cdr3_nt	cdr3_aa
TRBD2	TRBV7-7	.	TRBJ2-5	TGTGCTAGCAGCTTAGTAGCGGGGGGTTCAGAGACCCAGTACTTC	CASSLVAGGSETQYF
.	TRBV27	.	TRBJ2-7	TGTGCCAGCAGTTTATCTCCGGGAGTCACCTACGAGCAGTACTTC	CASSLSPGVTYEQYF
TRBD2	TRBV11-3	.	TRBJ2-7	TGTGCCAGCAAGCGGGGACTAGCGGGAGCTTACGAGCAGTACTTC	CASKRGLAGAYEQYF
TRBD1	TRBV5-8	.	TRBJ2-2	TGTGCCAGCAGCTCCAGACCGGGACAGGGAGGAACCGGGGAGCTGTTTTTT	CASSSRPGQGGTGELFF
.	TRBV7-8	few	TRBJ2-7	TGTGCCAGCAGCTTAACCGGGGGTAGCTACGAGCAGTACTTC	CASSLTGGSYEQYF
.	TRBV10-3	.	TRBJ2-3	TGTGCCATCAAGACAGGAGATACGCAGTATTTT	CAIKTGDTQYF
.	TRBV2	few	TRBJ1-1	TGTGCCAGCAGTGTGAGTTGGGCCAGGACAGACATGAACACTGAAGCTTTCTTT	CASSVSWARTDMNTEAFF
.	TRBV2	.	TRBJ1-6	TGTGCCAGCAATCCGACCGTGCAGGGTGTTTCACCCCTCCACTTT	CASNPTVQGVSPLHF
.	TRBV4-2	.	TRBJ1-3	TGTGCCAGCAGCCAAGACAGAGGCGACACCATATATTTT	CASSQDRGDTIYF
.	TRBV2	once	TRBJ2-5	TGTGCCAGCAACAGGGAAAGACAAGAGACCCAGTACTTC	CASNRERQETQYF
.	TRBV5-4	once	TRBJ2-1	TGTGCCAGCAGCAACCCATCTGGTGGGCCGTACAATGAGCAGTTCTTC	CASSNPSGGPYNEQFF
.	TRBV28	.	TRBJ1-6	TGTGCCAGCAGTTTCCTGGCTAATTCACCCCTCCACTTT	CASSFLANSPLHF
TRBD2	TRBV28	.	TRBJ2-3	TGTGCCAGCAGTCTAACAGAGACTAGCGGGGGGAGAACCCCCACAGATACGCAGTATTTT	CASSLTETSGGRTPTDTQYF
TRBD2	TRBV10-3	.	TRBJ2-1	TGTGCCATCAGTGATTTTCGGGGGGACTCCTACAATGAGCAGTTCTTC	CAISDFRGDSYNEQFF
.	TRBV7-9	.	TRBJ2-7	TGTGCCAGCGGCTTAGGCGGGGACCCCCGCTACGAGCAGTACTTC	CASGLGGDPRYEQYF
.	TRBV7-2	.	TRBJ2-7	TGTGCCAGCAGTCAAGCCTTCCAATTGAGGGAGCAGTACTTC	CASSQAFQLREQYF
TRBD1	TRBV5-4	.	TRBJ2-7	TGTGCCAGCAGGGATGGGACAGGGAGCTCCTACGAGCAGTACTTC	CASRDGTGSSYEQYF
.	TRBV2	.	TRBJ1-1	TGTGCCAGCAGCGAGGAGGTGGGGGAGGGGGACACTGAAGCTTTCTTT	CASSEEVGEGDTEAFF
.	TRBV27	.	TRBJ2-3	TGTGCCAGCAGCCCTGCAGGGGGAGGAAGGGATACGCAGTATTTT	CASSPAGGGRDTQYF
.	TRBV5-1	.	TRBJ1-1	TGCGCCAGCAGCTTGAACAGGAACACTGAAGCTTTCTTT	CASSLNRNTEAFF
TRBD2	TRBV5-5	few	TRBJ2-2	TGCGCCAGCAGCCCGGGACTAGGAGCGAACACCGGGGAGCTGTTTTTT	CASSPGLGANTGELFF
.	TRBV11-3	.	TRBJ1-2	TGTGCCAGCAGCTTAGGTACAGCTAACTATGGCTACACCTTC	CASSLGTANYGYTF
.	TRBV5-1	once	TRBJ2-7	TGCGCCAGCAGCTTCGGGGGTAACGAGCAGTACTTC	CASSFGGNEQYF
TRBD1	TRBV5-1	once	TRBJ2-1	TGCGCCAGCCAACAGGGGGTAGGACGTTCGGATTACAATGAGCAGTTCTTC	CASQQGVGRSDYNEQFF
TRBD2	TRBV19	few	TRBJ2-1	TGTGCCAGTAGTATTGACCCCGGGACTACCTACAATGAGCAGTTCTTC	CASSIDPGTTYNEQFF
.	TRBV7-8	.	TRBJ1-2	TGTGCCAGCAGCTTATTACAGTCCTATGGCTACACCTTC	CASSLLQSYGYTF
TRBD2	TRBV6-5	.	TRBJ2-1	TGTGCCAGCAGTTACGGCGGGAGGGCCTATGTTGAGCAGTTCTTC	CASSYGGRAYVEQFF
.	TRBV6-4	.	TRBJ1-4	TGTGCCAGCAGTGAGGCAGCTAATGAAAAACTGTTTTTT	CASSEAANEKLFF
.	TRBV27	.	TRBJ2-2	TGTGCCAGCAGACCCCGCGGTCCGGGGGAGCTGTTTTTT	CASRPRGPGELFF
.	TRBV28	.	TRBJ1-2	TGTGCCAGCGGCGGCGGGGGATACGGCTATGGCTACACCTTC	CASGGGGYGYGYTF
TRBD1	TRBV5-1	.	TRBJ1-3	TGCGCCAGCAGCTTGGGGGGGACAGGAGGCTCTGGAAACACCATATATTTT	CASSLGGTGGSGNTIYF
.	TRBV20-1	.	TRBJ1-2	TGCAGTGCTTCAGTTGGCTACACCTTC	CSASVGYTF
TRBD2	TRBV19	.	TRBJ2-4	TGTGCCAGTAGTATGTGGTCACGGGGAGGGGCAGCCAAAAACATTCAGTACTTC	CASSMWSRGGAAKNIQYF
.	TRBV11-1	.	TRBJ1-5	TGTGCCAGCAGCCCCCGGACAGAACGCATTAGCAATCAGCCCCAGCATTTT	CASSPRTERISNQPQHF
TRBD1	TRBV19	.	TRBJ2-3	TGTGCCAGTAGTATGTTCGGGACAGGGCGCACAGATACGCAGTATTTT	CASSMFGTGRTDTQYF
TRBD2	TRBV10-3	.	TRBJ2-1	TGTGCCATCAGTGGAGTCTTGGGGACTAACCCCGTCAATGAGCAGTTCTTC	CAISGVLGTNPVNEQFF
TRBD1	TRBV7-2	few	TRBJ2-1	TGTGCCAGCAGCTTTTCCCAGGGGGCGCTTGAGCAGTTCTTC	CASSFSQGALEQFF
.	TRBV15	.	TRBJ2-7	TGTGCCACCAGCAGAGAGGCCCAAGGAGCCTACGAGCAGTACTTC	CATSREAQGAYEQYF
.	TRBV7-9	.	TRBJ1-2	TGTGCCAGCAGCCTAAGGTCAGGGTTGGATGGCTACACCTTC	CASSLRSGLDGYTF
TRBD2	TRBV7-8	.	TRBJ2-7	TGTGCTGTAGCGGGGGGACACTACGAGCAGTACTTC	CAVAGGHYEQYF
.	TRBV7-2	.	TRBJ2-7	TGTGCCAGCAGCTTAGGAGACAAGCAGTACTTC	CASSLGDKQYF
TRBD1	TRBV10-3	.	TRBJ2-1	TGTGCCATCAGTAAGAGGGGGCGGACTGCGTACAATGAGCAGTTCTTC	CAISKRGRTAYNEQFF
.	TRBV5-6	few	TRBJ1-4	TGTGCCAGCAGCATCCCGGGAGAAAAACTGTTTTTT	CASSIPGEKLFF
.	TRBV2	.	TRBJ1-2	TGTGCCAGCAGTGAAGCGCTTCAGGGACCAACGCGCAGGGGTGGCTACACCTTC	CASSEALQGPTRRGGYTF
.	TRBV4-2	.	TRBJ1-4	TGTGCCAGCAGCCAAGAAGCGTTGGGAGCAACTAATGAAAAACTGTTTTTT	CASSQEALGATNEKLFF
.	TRBV5-6	.	TRBJ2-7	TGTGCCAGCAGCTCACGCGGCCCCTACGAGCAGTACTTC	CASSSRGPYEQYF
.	TRBV9	.	TRBJ2-7	TGTGCCAGCAGCGCACGGCCCGGGACAAACTCCTACGAGCAGTACTTC	CASSARPGTNSYEQYF
.	TRBV28	.	TRBJ1-5	TGTGCCAGCAGTCTAACAGGGTACGGTCAGCCCCAGCATTTT	CASSLTGYGQPQHF
TRBD2	TRBV4-2	.	TRBJ2-3	TGTGCCAGCACCAAAGGCCAAGGAGGGTTTGTAGCGGGGGGGCAAGATACGCAGTATTTT	CASTKGQGGFVAGGQDTQYF
.	TRBV11-2	few	TRBJ1-5	TGTGCCAGCAGCCTAGACAGGAGCAATCAGCCCCAGCATTTT	CASSLDRSNQPQHF
.	TRBV7-9	few	TRBJ1-4	TGTGCCAGCAGCTCACCGGACAATGGTAATGAAAAACTGTTTTTT	CASSSPDNGNEKLFF